Presented here are 22 T cell receptor beta chains from one specimen sequenced in a study of technical replicates of blood from a handful of donors. Sequencing used immunoSEQ multiplex PCR; TCRdb keeps in-frame clones, though not all of them. This table holds about 69,000 clones, over 80% found once. The source material was PBMCs. Receptors originate from a human donor in good health. Some clones in this sample may be carry-over from other donors' samples.

This rearrangement joins TRBV5-1 to TRBJ2-5; TRBD2 matches 13 bases. CDR1 and CDR2 from the germline V gene are SGHRS and YFSETQ. V was pared by 3 bases and J by 4 bases, with 9 bases of the junction left unmatched. The CDR3 spans 17 residues. DNA for the CDR3: TGCGCCAGCAGCTCCTGGACTAGCGGGAGAGGGGGAGAGACCCAGTACTTC. It yields the protein CASSSWTSGRGGETQYF. The complete variable domain, with remaining parts taken from reference TRBV5-1 and TRBJ2-5, reads KAGVTQTPRYLIKTRGQQVTLSCSPISGHRSVSWYQQTPGQGLQFLFEYFSETQRNKGNFPGRFSGRQFSNSRSEMNVSTLELGDSALYLCASSSWTSGRGGETQYFGPGTRLLVL.

In its sample, this clone was seen once. The genes are TRBV7-2 and TRBJ2-5; tentatively, D is TRBD1 (5 bases). Per germline, CDR1 SGHTA and CDR2 FQGNSA. CDR3 length equals 14 residues. V was cut by 5 bases and J by 5 bases, with 15 bases left in between. The CDR3 sequence: CASSGRQGIETQYF. DNA of the CDR3: TGTGCCAGCAGCGGCAGGCAGGGAATCGAGACCCAGTACTTC.

The chain carries TRBV7-6 and TRBJ1-1, with a tentative D call TRBD1 (5 bases). From germline, CDR1 is SGHVS and CDR2 FNYEAQ. The V end lost 5 bases, the J end lost 4 bases, and 14 bases lay between the germline ends. CDR3 length: 14 amino acids. This CDR3 reads CASSLAQGGTEAFF. CDR3 in DNA: TGTGCCAGCAGCCTTGCCCAGGGTGGCACTGAAGCTTTCTTT.

The genes are TRBV5-1 and TRBJ1-1, with 7 bases matching TRBD1. This CDR3 has 15 residues. Germline V gene lookup returns CDR1 SGHRS and CDR2 YFSETQ. With V trimmed by 1 base and J by 5 bases, 8 bases remained unmatched. CDR3 in DNA: TGCGCCAGCAGCTTGTCATTAGACAGGGTTACTGAAGCTTTCTTT. Its protein is CASSLSLDRVTEAFF.

As regards this clone: The same CDR3 can be traced to other DNA sequences in this sample. The chain recombines TRBV18 with TRBJ1-1, with a weak D call TRBD1 (6 bases). Germline values: CDR1 KGHSH, CDR2 LQKENI. The length of the CDR3 is 14 residues. V was trimmed by 3 bases and J by 0 bases, leaving 8 bases between them. This chain's CDR3 is CASSPGQLNTEAFF. DNA for the CDR3: TGTGCCAGCTCACCGGGACAATTGAACACTGAAGCTTTCTTT.

The gene calls are TRBV5-1 and TRBJ1-2, with D perhaps TRBD1 (6 bases). Trimming stripped 0 bases from V and 11 bases from J, with 14 bases between. Germline assignment: CDR1 SGHRS and CDR2 YFSETQ. The CDR3 totals 13 residues. The CDR3 spells CASSLVGALTYTF. CDR3 sequence (DNA): TGCGCCAGCAGCTTGGTGGGGGCGCTTACTTACACCTTC.

This chain links TRBV7-9 with TRBJ2-7; a weak D match, TRBD2 (5 bases). V lost 2 bases, J lost 5 bases, and 10 bases lay in between. The CDR3 has 13 amino acids. Germline V gene data show CDR1 as SEHNR and CDR2 as FQNEAQ (reference sequence). CDR3 bases: TGTGCCAGCAGCTTACCAGGAGCGGACGAGCAGTACTTC. It yields the protein CASSLPGADEQYF.

J is TRBJ1-2 and V is TRBV23-1; weak D call: TRBD1 (5 bases). TRBV23-1 is an ORF; its function is uncertain. The V and J ends lost 0 bases and 2 bases respectively, with 25 bases between them. This CDR3 has 20 amino acids. In DNA form, the CDR3 reads TGCGCCAGCAGTCAATCCCATTTAGGGGTACTGTTGCTCTCAAACTATGGCTACACCTTC. Its protein is CASSQSHLGVLLLSNYGYTF.

J is TRBJ2-1 and V is TRBV2, with TRBD2 identical over 9 bases. Germline V lookup: CDR1 SNHLY, CDR2 FYNNEI. V shed 8 bases and J 2 bases; nucleotides not matched to a gene: 7. The length of the CDR3 is 15 residues. The CDR3 region is CASSPSSGAYNEQFF. In DNA, the CDR3 is TGTGCCAGCTCCCCCTCTAGCGGGGCCTACAATGAGCAGTTCTTC.

This clone was picked up one time. The rearrangement links TRBV7-8 to TRBJ2-3, with 9 positions matching TRBD2. The CDR3 has 17 residues. Per the germline V gene, CDR1 is SGHVS and CDR2 is FQNEAQ. V lost 5 bases, J lost 0 bases, and 9 bases stayed unmatched. The CDR3 here is CASSHGDAGGSTDTQYF. CDR3 nucleotides: TGTGCCAGCAGCCACGGGGATGCGGGGGGGAGCACAGATACGCAGTATTTT. Variable domain in full (rest from reference TRBV7-8 and TRBJ2-3): GAGVSQSPRYKVAKRGQDVALRCDPISGHVSLFWYQQALGQGPEFLTYFQNEAQLDKSGLPSDRFFAERPEGSVSTLKIQRTQQEDSAVYLCASSHGDAGGSTDTQYFGPGTRLTVL.

V gene TRBV6-6 combines with J gene TRBJ2-2; a possible D gene is TRBD1 (6 bases). The CDR3 is 16 amino acids. The germline gives CDR1 MNHNY, CDR2 SVGAGI (reference sequence). Trimming took 1 base from V and 6 from J, leaving 15 bases between them. CDR3 DNA: TGTGCCAGCAGTTACTTTACCAACGAGGGGGCCGGGGAGCTGTTTTTT. This encodes CASSYFTNEGAGELFF.

The chain employs TRBV11-2 and TRBJ1-6; D is uncertain. Between the trimmed V and J ends, which lost 3 bases and 10 bases, there was a span of 7 bases. Germline V gene lookup returns CDR1 SGHAT and CDR2 FQNNGV. The CDR3 sequence is 12 residues long. The CDR3 loop reads CASSFANSPLHF. The CDR3 bases are TGTGCCAGCAGCTTTGCGAACTCACCCCTCCACTTT.

The chain combines TRBV5-1 with TRBJ2-7; possible D gene TRBD2, 6 bases. Trimming stripped 0 bases from V and 2 bases from J, with 9 bases between. Per germline, CDR1 SGHRS and CDR2 YFSETQ. This CDR3 contains 14 residues. DNA of the CDR3: TGCGCCAGCAGCTTGGGGGGCGGGACCTACGAGCAGTACTTC. This translates into CASSLGGGTYEQYF.

This sequence joins TRBV18 and TRBJ1-1, with D unclear. V was shortened by 3 bases and J by 5 bases, with 7 bases between the two germline ends. The length of the CDR3 is 12 residues. Germline loops: CDR1 KGHSH, CDR2 LQKENI. CDR3 in amino acids: CASSPSRTEAFF. For the CDR3, the DNA is TGTGCCAGCTCACCTTCGCGGACTGAAGCTTTCTTT.

The rearrangement joins TRBV2 to TRBJ2-7; tentative D call: TRBD1 (6 bases). The CDR3 consists of 15 residues. Looked up from germline, CDR1 is SNHLY and CDR2 is FYNNEI. V was pared by 4 bases and J by 1 base, with 14 bases between. Here the CDR3 reads CASSVLRDNSYEQYF. CDR3 bases: TGTGCCAGCAGTGTCCTCCGGGACAATTCCTACGAGCAGTACTTC.

The table lists this clone with a count of one. The chain recombines TRBV7-8 with TRBJ2-7; TRBD2 matches at 7 bases. The length of the CDR3 is 14 residues. The V segment lost 8 bases and the J segment 0 bases; nucleotides outside the gene matches: 7. Germline lookup yields CDR1 SGHVS and CDR2 FQNEAQ. CDR3 bases: TGTGCCAGCTCGGGGGGACTAAGCTCCTACGAGCAGTACTTC. Its protein product is CASSGGLSSYEQYF.

The gene calls are TRBV5-1 and TRBJ2-3; 8 bases agree with TRBD1. The length of the CDR3 is 13 residues. J was trimmed by 3 bases and V by 4 bases; bases with no gene match: 1. The germline gives CDR1 SGHRS, CDR2 YFSETQ. Written as DNA, the CDR3 is TGCGCCAGCAGCAGACAGGGGACAGATACGCAGTATTTT. This sequence encodes CASSRQGTDTQYF.

This rearrangement joins TRBV11-2 to TRBJ2-6, with a possible D match to TRBD2 (6 bases). Trimming took off 6 bases at V and 2 bases at J, with 8 bases between the two ends. Germline lookup yields CDR1 SGHAT and CDR2 FQNNGV. The CDR3 contains 14 residues. In DNA form, the CDR3 reads TGTGCCAGCAGTGGGACTGCTGGGGCCAACGTCCTGACTTTC. Encoded protein: CASSGTAGANVLTF.

This chain links TRBV4-1 with TRBJ2-3; 7 bases fit TRBD2. This CDR3 has 14 amino acids. J gave up 7 bases and V 0 bases, and 4 bases lay outside the gene matches. The germline V gene has CDR1 MGHRA and CDR2 YSYEKL. The CDR3 nucleotides are TGCGCCAGCAGCCAAGACCGGGACTACAATACGCAGTATTTT. This sequence encodes CASSQDRDYNTQYF.

The CDR3 DNA is TGTGCCAGCAGCGTAGGTGCGGGGAGTCAGCCCCAGCATTTT. This sequence encodes CASSVGAGSQPQHF. V and J are TRBV9 and TRBJ1-5; D remains ambiguous. Germline lookup yields CDR1 SGDLS and CDR2 YYNGEE. The CDR3 sequence is 14 residues long. The V end lost 0 bases, the J end lost 6 bases, and 10 bases lay between the germline ends.

V usage is TRBV27 and J usage is TRBJ2-1; 7 bases match TRBD1. Trimming took 4 bases from V and 4 from J; bases not matched to a gene: 16. The CDR3 contains 18 residues. The germline V gene encodes CDR1 MNHEY and CDR2 SMNVEV (reference sequence). CDR3 DNA sequence: TGTGCCAGCAGTTCACCTAGTCCGGGACAGAAAAAGTACAATGAGCAGTTCTTC. Residues: CASSSPSPGQKKYNEQFF.

A single count supports this clone. This chain links TRBV2 with TRBJ1-1, with 10 nucleotides matching TRBD1. V lost 6 bases, J lost 6 bases, and 7 bases stayed unmatched. The CDR3 is 14 amino acids. In germline, CDR1 is SNHLY, CDR2 FYNNEI. DNA of the CDR3: TGTGCCAGCAGACGGGACAGGGGATGGCCTGAAGCTTTCTTT. It encodes CASRRDRGWPEAFF.